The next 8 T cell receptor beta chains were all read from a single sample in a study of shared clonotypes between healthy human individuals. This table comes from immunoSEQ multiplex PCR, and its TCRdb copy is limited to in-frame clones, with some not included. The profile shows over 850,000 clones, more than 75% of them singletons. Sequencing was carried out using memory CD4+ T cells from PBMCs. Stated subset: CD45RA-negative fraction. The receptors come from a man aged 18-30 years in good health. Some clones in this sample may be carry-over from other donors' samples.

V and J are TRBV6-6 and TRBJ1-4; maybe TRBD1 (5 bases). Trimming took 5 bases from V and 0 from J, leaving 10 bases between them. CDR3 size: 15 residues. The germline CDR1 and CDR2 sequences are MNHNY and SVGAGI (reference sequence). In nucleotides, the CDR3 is TGTGCCAGCAGTACCGGGGGATCAACTAATGAAAAACTGTTTTTT. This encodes CASSTGGSTNEKLFF.

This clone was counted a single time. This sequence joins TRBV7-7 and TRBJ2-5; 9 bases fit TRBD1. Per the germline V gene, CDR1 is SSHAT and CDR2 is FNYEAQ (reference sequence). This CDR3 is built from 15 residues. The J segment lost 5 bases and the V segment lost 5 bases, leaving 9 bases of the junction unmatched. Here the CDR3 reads CASSRGTGFTETQYF. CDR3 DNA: TGTGCCAGCAGCCGGGGGACAGGGTTTACGGAGACCCAGTACTTC.

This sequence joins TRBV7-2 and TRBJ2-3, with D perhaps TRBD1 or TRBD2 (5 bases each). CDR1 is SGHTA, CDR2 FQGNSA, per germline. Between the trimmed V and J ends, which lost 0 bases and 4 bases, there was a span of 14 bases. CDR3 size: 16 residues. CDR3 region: CASSLAWGFGADTQYF. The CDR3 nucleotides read TGTGCCAGCAGCTTAGCTTGGGGGTTCGGGGCAGATACGCAGTATTTT. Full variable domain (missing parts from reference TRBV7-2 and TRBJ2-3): GAGVSQSPSNKVTEKGKDVELRCDPISGHTALYWYRQSLGQGLEFLIYFQGNSAPDKSGLPSDRFSAERTGGSVSTLTIQRTQQEDSAVYLCASSLAWGFGADTQYFGPGTRLTVL.

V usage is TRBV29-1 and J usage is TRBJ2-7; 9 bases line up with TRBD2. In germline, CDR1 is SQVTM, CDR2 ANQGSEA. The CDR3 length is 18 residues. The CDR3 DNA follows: TGCAACCCCCCAAGTCGCCCAGCGGGAGGACCCACTCCGTTCGAGCAGTACTTC. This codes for CNPPSRPAGGPTPFEQYF.

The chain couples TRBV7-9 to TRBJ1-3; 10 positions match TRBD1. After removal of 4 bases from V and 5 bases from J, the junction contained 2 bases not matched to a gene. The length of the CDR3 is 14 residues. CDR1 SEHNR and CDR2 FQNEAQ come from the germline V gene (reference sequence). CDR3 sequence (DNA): TGTGCCAGCAGCTCTGACAGGGGGCGAAACACCATATATTTT. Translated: CASSSDRGRNTIYF.

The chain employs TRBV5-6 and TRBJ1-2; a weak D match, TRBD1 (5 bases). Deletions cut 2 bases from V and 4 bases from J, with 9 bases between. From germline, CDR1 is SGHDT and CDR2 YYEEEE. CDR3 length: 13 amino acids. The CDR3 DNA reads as TGTGCCAGCAGCTTTAGGCAGGGCTATGGCTACACCTTC. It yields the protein CASSFRQGYGYTF.

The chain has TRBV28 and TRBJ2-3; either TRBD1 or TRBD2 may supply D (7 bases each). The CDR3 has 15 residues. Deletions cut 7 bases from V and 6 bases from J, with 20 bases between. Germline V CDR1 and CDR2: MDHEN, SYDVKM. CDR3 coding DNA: TGTGCCAGCACCTCAACCAGGGGGGGGGAGGATACGCAGTATTTT. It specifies CASTSTRGGEDTQYF.

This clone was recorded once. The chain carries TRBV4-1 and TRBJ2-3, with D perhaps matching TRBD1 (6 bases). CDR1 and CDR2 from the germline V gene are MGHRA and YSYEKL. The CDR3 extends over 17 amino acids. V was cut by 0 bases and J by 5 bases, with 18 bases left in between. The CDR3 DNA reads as TGCGCCAGCAGCCAAGATATTCAGGGGATGTGGGGAGATACGCAGTATTTT. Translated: CASSQDIQGMWGDTQYF.